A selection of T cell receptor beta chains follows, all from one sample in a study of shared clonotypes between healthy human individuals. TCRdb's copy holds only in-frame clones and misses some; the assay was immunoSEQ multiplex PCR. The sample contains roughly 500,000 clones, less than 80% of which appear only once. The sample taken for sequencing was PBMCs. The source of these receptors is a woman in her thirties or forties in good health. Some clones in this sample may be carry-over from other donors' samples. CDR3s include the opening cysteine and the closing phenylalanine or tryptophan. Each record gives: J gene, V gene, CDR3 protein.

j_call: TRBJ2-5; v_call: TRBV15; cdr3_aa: CATSRDPGRNEETQYF
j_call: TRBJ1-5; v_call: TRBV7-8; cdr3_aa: CASSLFSRGNQPQHF
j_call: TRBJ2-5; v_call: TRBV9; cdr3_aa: CASSRGALSGQETQYF
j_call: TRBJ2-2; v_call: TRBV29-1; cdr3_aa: CSVGLAGTGELFF
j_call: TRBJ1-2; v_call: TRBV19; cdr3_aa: CASGTGFNYGYTF
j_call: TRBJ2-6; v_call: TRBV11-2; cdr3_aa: CASSLGLRGVAGANVLTF
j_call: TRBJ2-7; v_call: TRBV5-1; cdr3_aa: CASSLEPTGASYEQYF
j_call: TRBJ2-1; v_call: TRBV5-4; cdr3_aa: CASSLASGDTSYNEQFF
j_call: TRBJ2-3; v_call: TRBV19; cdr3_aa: CASSSQLGDTQYF
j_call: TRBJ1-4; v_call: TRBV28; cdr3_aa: CASSPHNEKLFF
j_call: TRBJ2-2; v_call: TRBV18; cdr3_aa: CASSPSGTNTGELFF
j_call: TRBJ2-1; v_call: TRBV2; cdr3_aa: CASSAGTSAFNEQFF
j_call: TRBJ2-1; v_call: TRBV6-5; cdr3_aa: CASSIGLSSYNEQFF
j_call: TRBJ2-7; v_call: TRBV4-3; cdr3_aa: CASSQGLDRGLGYEQYF
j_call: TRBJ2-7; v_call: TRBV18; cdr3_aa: CASSPRQGAYEQYF
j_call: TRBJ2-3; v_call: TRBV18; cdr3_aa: CASSPPFGAASTDTQYF
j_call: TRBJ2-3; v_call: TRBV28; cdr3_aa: CASSLALSRADTQYF
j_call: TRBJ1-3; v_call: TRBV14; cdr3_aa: CASSQLQRHTIYF
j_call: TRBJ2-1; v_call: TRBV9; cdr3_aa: CASSVGGQGTSEQFF
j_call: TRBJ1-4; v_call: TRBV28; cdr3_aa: CASSFGQSNEKLFF
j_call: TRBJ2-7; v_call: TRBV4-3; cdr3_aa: CASSQSPGVNYEQYF
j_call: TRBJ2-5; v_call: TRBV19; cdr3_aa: CASSTNRGAVQETQYF
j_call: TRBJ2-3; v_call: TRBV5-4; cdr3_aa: CASSFGRNTDTQYF
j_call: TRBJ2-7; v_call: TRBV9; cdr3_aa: CASSVGPDTYEQYF
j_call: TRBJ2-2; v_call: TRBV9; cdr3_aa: CASSVGRWNTGELFF